The clone carrying this T cell receptor (beta chain) was recorded once. This sample stems from a study of blood T cell repertoires in COVID-19. Study details: COVID-19 samples, acute and convalescent, were from the United States, Italy and Spain. The cDNA or gDNA used as material had been derived from T cells, B-cell-depleted T cells, or PBMCs.

This CDR3 is built from 13 residues. The germline V and J ends were trimmed by 6 bases and 0 bases, with 9 bases remaining between them. Per the original methods: Amplification of reference gene primers provided the estimated nucleated cell counts. Libraries were prepared by immunoSEQ multiplex PCR; TCRdb keeps only in-frame clonotypes and omits some of them. That table gives V, J and clone size, and the DNA gave D and trimming. Of about 58,000 clones in the sample, more than 75% were seen once. The rearrangement uses TRBV12-3 or TRBV12-4 and TRBJ2-7; D may be TRBD1 (5 bases). Sequencing was done on a sample of peripheral blood. The receptor was isolated from a man aged 35 to 55 with active COVID-19. The CDR3 DNA sequence: TGTGCCAGCAGCCGGACAAGCTCCTACGAGCAGTACTTC. Protein product: CASSRTSSYEQYF.